This entry features one T cell receptor (beta chain) sequence. Original data processing: Reference gene primer amplification gave nucleated cell count estimates. The protocol was immunoSEQ multiplex PCR, while the TCRdb copy is restricted to in-frame clones and leaves out a portion. D and trimming were read from the DNA, whereas the V and J calls and clone size are those reported in that table. The sample carries just under 350,000 clones, roughly 90% recorded once. The record originates from a study of blood T cell repertoires in COVID-19. At the level of the study: T cells, B-cell-depleted T cells, or PBMCs supplied cDNA or gDNA.

The CDR3 is 15 residues long. Germline lookup yields CDR1 SGHAT and CDR2 FQNNGV. Trimming took off 0 bases at V and 2 bases at J, with 10 bases between the two ends. This TCR was sampled from a woman aged 70 to 79 with COVID-19, enrolled during active disease. Sequencing was done on a sample of peripheral blood. The chain uses TRBV11-2 and TRBJ1-2; D is unresolved. The CDR3 sequence is CASSLEGGGNYGYTF. The CDR3 coding sequence is TGTGCCAGCAGCTTAGAAGGCGGTGGGAACTATGGCTACACCTTC. Full variable domain (outside the CDR3, taken from reference TRBV11-2 and TRBJ1-2): EAGVAQSPRYKIIEKRQSVAFWCNPISGHATLYWYQQILGQGPKLLIQFQNNGVVDDSQLPKDRFSAERLKGVDSTLKIQPAKLEDSAVYLCASSLEGGGNYGYTFGSGTRLTVV.